These 3 T cell receptor beta chains came from one sample sequenced in a study of shared clonotypes between healthy human individuals. Clones were read by immunoSEQ multiplex PCR, and TCRdb kept only the in-frame ones, dropping some. The sample lists approximately 640,000 clones, around 72% seen once, with around 1.8% in the top ten. Sequences were obtained from memory CD4+ T cells sorted from blood. The subset is: CD45RA-negative fraction. The receptor set was obtained from a woman younger than 45 in good health.

This sequence joins TRBV7-9 and TRBJ2-2; 11 nucleotides align to TRBD2. This CDR3 has 18 amino acids. The J segment lost 7 bases and the V segment lost 6 bases, leaving 16 bases of the junction unmatched. Germline V CDR1 and CDR2: SEHNR, FQNEAQ (reference sequence). This CDR3 is CASSIRIAGGPGGGELFF. The CDR3, as DNA: TGTGCCAGCAGTATTAGGATAGCGGGAGGGCCAGGCGGCGGGGAGCTGTTTTTT.

This clone was counted many times. The rearrangement uses TRBV4-2 and TRBJ1-1; maybe TRBD1 (6 bases). This CDR3 comprises 13 residues. V gave up 4 bases and J gave up 7 bases, with 13 bases separating them. CDR1 is LGHNA, CDR2 YNFKEQ, per germline. The CDR3 region is CASSRNRAGEAFF. CDR3 nucleotide sequence: TGTGCCAGCAGCCGAAACAGGGCAGGTGAAGCTTTCTTT.

This CDR3 reads CAISEGLVRTYEQYF. The DNA of the CDR3 is TGTGCCATCAGTGAGGGACTAGTCAGAACCTACGAGCAGTACTTC. This sequence joins TRBV10-3 and TRBJ2-7; 7 nucleotides match TRBD2. Germline V gene data show CDR1 as ENHRY and CDR2 as SYGVKD. The CDR3 spans 15 residues. Trimming took 2 bases from V and 2 from J; bases not matched to a gene: 6.